This section outlines one T cell receptor (beta chain) sequence together with its context. Its specificity is unknown. The PCR contained 60 Vbeta and 13 Jbeta primers. Data came from immunoSEQ multiplex PCR; TCRdb stores just in-frame clones and leaves some out. The data contain tens of thousands of clones, over 60% of them singletons. This sample is drawn from a study of cytomegalovirus exposure and HLA in healthy donors. Study-level findings and limits: Later analysis identified a missense DCLRE1C variant that was linked to TCR beta V- and J-gene trimming. The authors listed some 150 TCR beta chains as cytomegalovirus-associated.

CDR1 SGHTA and CDR2 FQGNSA come from the germline V gene. Trimming removed 1 base from V and 7 bases from J; junction bases left unmatched: 8. This CDR3 is built from 16 residues. Healthy bone marrow donors made up the donor group. This chain uses TRBV7-2 with TRBJ2-7, with TRBD2 matching over 12 bases. The sample taken for sequencing was PBMCs. The receptor was derived from a middle-aged woman in good health and CMV-seropositive. CDR3 in amino acids: CASSLDLAGGPGEQYF. CDR3 DNA sequence: TGTGCCAGCAGCTTAGATCTAGCGGGAGGGCCAGGAGAGCAGTACTTC.